Listed below are T cell receptor beta chains from one sample, sequenced in a study of breast tumors, draining lymph nodes, adjacent tissues. Via MiXCR, TCRdb re-called the multiplex PCR reads, giving one row per CDR3 protein. The repertoire holds 20,000 to 30,000 distinct CDR3 sequences, with around 23% as singletons. Sequenced input: breast tumor tissue. These receptors originate from a female donor with breast cancer. Some clones in this sample may be carry-over from other donors' samples. Each CDR3 is given with its conserved first and last residue. D genes are given only for firm matches. The size field is filled for only some rows; it gives once, few, many or a size class.

j_gene	d_gene	abundance	v_gene	CDR3nt	CDR3aa
TRBJ2-7	TRBD2	many	TRBV11-2	TGTGCCAGCAGCGGGACTAGCGGGAGTGGGGAGCAGTACTTC	CASSGTSGSGEQYF
TRBJ2-5	TRBD2	many	TRBV9	TGTGCCAGCAGCCCCCTTAGCGGGAAAGAGACCCAGTACTTC	CASSPLSGKETQYF
TRBJ2-7	TRBD1	-	TRBV9	TGTGCCAGCAGCGTAGAGACCGGGACAGGGGGCGACGAGCAGTACTTC	CASSVETGTGGDEQYF
TRBJ2-3	TRBD2	many	TRBV5-6	TGTGCCAGCAGCTTTCCCTTAGCGGGAGGGGACACAGATACGCAGTATTTT	CASSFPLAGGDTDTQYF
TRBJ2-1	-	-	TRBV20-1	TGCAGTGCTAGAGATATAAGCTCCTACAATGAGCAGTTCTTC	CSARDISSYNEQFF
TRBJ2-7	-	many	TRBV5-1	TGCGCCAGCAGCTCCGGGGACCCGGTGAGCTCCTACGAGCAGTACTTC	CASSSGDPVSSYEQYF
TRBJ2-7	-	many	TRBV5-1	TGCGCCAGCAGCTTGGTTCGCGTACCGTCCATAATAGACCCTAACTACGAGCAGTACTTC	CASSLVRVPSIIDPNYEQYF
TRBJ1-5	TRBD1	many	TRBV19	TGTGCCAGTAGTATACCCAGGACAGGGCCAAATCAGCCCCAGCATTTT	CASSIPRTGPNQPQHF
TRBJ2-3	-	-	TRBV27	TGTGCCAGCAGTTTAACCGACTTGGGGCGCACAGATACGCAGTATTTT	CASSLTDLGRTDTQYF
TRBJ2-5	TRBD1	many	TRBV2	TGTGCCAGCAGTCCGCGGACAGGGGGCAGGGAGACCCAGTACTTC	CASSPRTGGRETQYF
TRBJ2-1	TRBD1	-	TRBV27	TGTGCCAGCAGTTCCGGGACAGGGGGAAACAATGGGCAGTTCTTC	CASSSGTGGNNGQFF
TRBJ2-6	-	medium-sized	TRBV6-1	TGTGCCAGCAGTGATTGGGGTGGGGCCAACGTCCTGACTTTC	CASSDWGGANVLTF
TRBJ2-3	TRBD1	many	TRBV5-6	TGTGCCAGCAGCTTGGGGACAGGGACCACAGATACGCAGTATTTT	CASSLGTGTTDTQYF
TRBJ1-2	-	many	TRBV3-1	TGTGCCAGCAAACCGGCGGGGGCCTATGGCTACACCTTC	CASKPAGAYGYTF
TRBJ2-5	TRBD2	many	TRBV12-3/TRBV12-4	TGTGCCAGCAGTTCAGACCCTAGCGGGCCTTGGGAGACCCAGTACTTC	CASSSDPSGPWETQYF
TRBJ2-1	TRBD2	many	TRBV28	TGTGCCAGCAGTCCTAAGCGGGAGGGCCGCCATGAGCAGTTCTTC	CASSPKREGRHEQFF
TRBJ2-7	TRBD2	many	TRBV20-1	TGCAGTGTTAGACACCCGGGACTAGCGGGAGGGCCTCACGAGCAGTACTTC	CSVRHPGLAGGPHEQYF
TRBJ1-5	-	many	TRBV9	TGTGCCAGCAGCGTAGGGCAGGGGAATAGCAATCAGCCCCAGCATTTT	CASSVGQGNSNQPQHF
TRBJ2-7	TRBD2	many	TRBV3-1	TGTGCCAGCAGCCAGGCTACTAGCGGGAGCTACGAGCAGTACTTC	CASSQATSGSYEQYF
TRBJ2-1	-	many	TRBV7-9	TGTGCCAGCAGCTCGGGGGCAGCGGGATCCTACAATGAGCAGTTCTTC	CASSSGAAGSYNEQFF
TRBJ2-2	-	many	TRBV27	TGTGCCAGCAGTTTCCTTACCGGGGAGCTGTTTTTT	CASSFLTGELFF
TRBJ2-7	-	many	TRBV20-1	TGCAGTGCTAGAGCTCAGGAGTCGTACTTC	CSARAQESYF
TRBJ2-5	-	many	TRBV18	TGTGCCAGCTCATACGGAACTAGACAAGAGACCCAGTACTTC	CASSYGTRQETQYF
TRBJ2-7	-	many	TRBV4-1	TGCGCCAGCAGCCAGTTGACAAGCTCCTACGAGCAGTACTTC	CASSQLTSSYEQYF
TRBJ2-3	TRBD1	many	TRBV19	TGTGCCAGTAGTATTTGGTACAGGGGGCCCCGGGATACGCAGTATTTT	CASSIWYRGPRDTQYF
TRBJ2-7	-	many	TRBV20-1	TGCAGTGCTAGCCAGCCCGAGGGTAGGGCTTACGAGCAGTACTTC	CSASQPEGRAYEQYF
TRBJ2-5	-	many	TRBV7-9	TGTGCCAGCAGCCTAACCGGGACAAAAGAGACCCAGTACTTC	CASSLTGTKETQYF
TRBJ2-7	TRBD1	many	TRBV7-8	TGTGCCAGCAGCTTATCGAACCTCGGGACAGGGATGTACGAGCAGTACTTC	CASSLSNLGTGMYEQYF
TRBJ2-7	TRBD2	many	TRBV11-2	TGTGCCAGCAGCTTAGCGTGGGCGGGAGGTCTCTACGAGCAGTACTTC	CASSLAWAGGLYEQYF
TRBJ2-3	TRBD2	many	TRBV7-2	TGTGCCAGCAGCCCACCCGGACTAGCGGGAGTAATGCAGTATTTT	CASSPPGLAGVMQYF
TRBJ2-1	-	many	TRBV19	TGTGCCAGTAGTATGGGCTGGGGGTACAATGAGCAGTTCTTC	CASSMGWGYNEQFF
TRBJ2-1	TRBD1	many	TRBV6-1	TGTGCCAGCAGTAAGCTGGACAGGGAAAGTTGGGGCGAGCAGTTCTTC	CASSKLDRESWGEQFF
TRBJ2-7	-	many	TRBV2	TGTGCCAGCAAGGCAGAGGCCTACGAGCAGTACTTC	CASKAEAYEQYF
TRBJ2-3	-	few	TRBV12-5	TGTGCTAGTGGTTTGAGCGGACGGGGCCGCACAGATACGCAGTATTTT	CASGLSGRGRTDTQYF
TRBJ2-3	TRBD2	many	TRBV28	TGTGCCAGCAGTTTTCCAGCGGGAGCGGATACGCAGTATTTT	CASSFPAGADTQYF
TRBJ2-1	-	many	TRBV18	TGTGCCAGCTCACCTCAGGGGTCTCGCGATGAGCAGTTCTTC	CASSPQGSRDEQFF
TRBJ1-2	-	many	TRBV19	TGTGCCAGTAGTATAGAGACGGACAGCCCCTATGGCTACACCTTC	CASSIETDSPYGYTF
TRBJ1-2	-	many	TRBV27	TGTGCCAGCAGTTTATCCCTCCGAGGGACCTATGGCTACACCTTC	CASSLSLRGTYGYTF
TRBJ2-5	-	-	TRBV15	TGTACCACCGGCGATCGGGCAGGGGAAGAGACCCAGTACTTC	CTTGDRAGEETQYF
TRBJ2-3	TRBD2	many	TRBV7-8	TGTGCCAGCAGCATTACCGGGACTAGCGGGGGGGGCCCAGATACGCAGTATTTT	CASSITGTSGGGPDTQYF
TRBJ2-3	-	many	TRBV10-3	TGTGCCATCAGTGAGGCGGGTAAGAGCCTAGCCCGCCGCCCGGGTACGCAGTATTTT	CAISEAGKSLARRPGTQYF
TRBJ1-5	TRBD1	many	TRBV20-1	TGCAGTGCCCCGGACCAGGGGGGGGATCAGCCCCAGCATTTT	CSAPDQGGDQPQHF
TRBJ1-5	TRBD1	many	TRBV10-2	TGCGCCAGCAGAACCCCGGACAGGGAGGATCAGCCCCAGCATTTT	CASRTPDREDQPQHF
TRBJ2-5	TRBD2	many	TRBV12-3/TRBV12-4	TGTGCCAGCAGTCCCGGGACTAGCGGGAGGCGAGAGACCCAGTACTTC	CASSPGTSGRRETQYF
TRBJ2-3	-	many	TRBV12-3/TRBV12-4	TGTGCCAGCAGTTTAGAGGGTTGGACAGATACGCAGTATTTT	CASSLEGWTDTQYF
TRBJ2-7	TRBD1	medium-sized	TRBV10-3	TGTGCCATCAGTGAGAACGACAGGGGGCGTTACGAGCAGTACTTC	CAISENDRGRYEQYF
TRBJ2-3	-	many	TRBV9	TGTGCCAGCAGCGTAGGGGATACAGATACGCAGTATTTT	CASSVGDTDTQYF
TRBJ2-5	-	many	TRBV5-1	TGCGCCAGCAGCTACTGGACTTTTGAGACCCAGTACTTC	CASSYWTFETQYF
TRBJ2-2	TRBD2	many	TRBV19	TGTGCCAGTAGGGGTAGCGGGAGTATTGACACCGGGGAGCTGTTTTTT	CASRGSGSIDTGELFF
TRBJ2-7	TRBD1	many	TRBV30	TGTGCCTGGAGTAGGCGAGCTGCGGGGACAGGGGCGGGCGAGCAGTACTTC	CAWSRRAAGTGAGEQYF
TRBJ2-2	-	many	TRBV6-1	TGTGCCAGCAAGGCCCCCTATAACACCGGGGAGCTGTTTTTT	CASKAPYNTGELFF
TRBJ1-2	TRBD1	many	TRBV2	TGTGCCAGCAGTGCCTCGACAGGGATGAGCTACACCTTC	CASSASTGMSYTF
TRBJ2-7	TRBD2	many	TRBV20-1	TGCAGTGCTAGACAATTAGCGGGAGTGACTAACGAGCAGTACTTC	CSARQLAGVTNEQYF
TRBJ2-6	TRBD1	many	TRBV7-6	TGTGCCAGCAGCCCCCGGCCCGGACAGGGAAACTCTGGGGCCAACGTCCTGACTTTC	CASSPRPGQGNSGANVLTF
TRBJ2-2	TRBD1	many	TRBV4-1	TGCGCCAGCAGGGGACAGGGGGTAACCGGGGAGCTGTTTTTT	CASRGQGVTGELFF
TRBJ2-5	TRBD2	many	TRBV5-1	TGCGCCAGCAGCGGCGGGACTAGCGGCGAAGAGACCCAGTACTTC	CASSGGTSGEETQYF
TRBJ2-7	-	many	TRBV28	TGTGCCAGCAGCCGACAGCACTCCTACGAGCAGTACTTC	CASSRQHSYEQYF